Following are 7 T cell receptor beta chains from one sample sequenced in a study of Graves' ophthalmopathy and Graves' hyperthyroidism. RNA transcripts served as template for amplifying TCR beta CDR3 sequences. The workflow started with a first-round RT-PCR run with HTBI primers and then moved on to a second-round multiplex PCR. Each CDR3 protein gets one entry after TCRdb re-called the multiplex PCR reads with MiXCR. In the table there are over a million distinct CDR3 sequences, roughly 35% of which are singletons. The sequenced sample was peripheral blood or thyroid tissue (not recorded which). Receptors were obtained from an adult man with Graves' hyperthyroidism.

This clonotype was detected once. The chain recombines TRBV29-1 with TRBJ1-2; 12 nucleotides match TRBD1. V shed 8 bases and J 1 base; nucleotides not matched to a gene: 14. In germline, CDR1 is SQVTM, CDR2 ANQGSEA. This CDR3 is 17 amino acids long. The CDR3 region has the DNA TGCAGCACAACACCGGGACAGGGGGCGAACTTTAACTATGGCTACACCTTC. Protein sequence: CSTTPGQGANFNYGYTF. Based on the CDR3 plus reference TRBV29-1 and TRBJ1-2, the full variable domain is SAVISQKPSRDICQRGTSLTIQCQVDSQVTMMFWYRQQPGQSLTLIATANQGSEATYESGFVIDKFPISRPNLTFSTLTVSNMSPEDSSIYLCSTTPGQGANFNYGYTFGSGTRLTVV.

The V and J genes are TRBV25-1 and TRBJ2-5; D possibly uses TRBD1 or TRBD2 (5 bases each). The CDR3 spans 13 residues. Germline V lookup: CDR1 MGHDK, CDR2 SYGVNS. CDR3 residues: CARGTSARETQYF. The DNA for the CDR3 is TGTGCTAGAGGGACGTCGGCCAGGGAGACCCAGTACTTC.

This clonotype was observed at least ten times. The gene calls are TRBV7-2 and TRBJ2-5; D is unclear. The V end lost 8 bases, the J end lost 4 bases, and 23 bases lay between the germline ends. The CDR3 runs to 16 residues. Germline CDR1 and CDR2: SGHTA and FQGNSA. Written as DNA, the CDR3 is TGTGCCAGCCGTCGGTCCCCCGACCAGAGAGGAGAGACCCAGTACTTC. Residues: CASRRSPDQRGETQYF.

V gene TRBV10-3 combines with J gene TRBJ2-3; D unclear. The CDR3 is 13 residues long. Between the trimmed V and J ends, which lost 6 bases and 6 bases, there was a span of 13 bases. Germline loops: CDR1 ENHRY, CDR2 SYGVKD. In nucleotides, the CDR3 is TGTGCCATCAGCGTGGGTTCGGTCGATACGCAGTATTTT. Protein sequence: CAISVGSVDTQYF.

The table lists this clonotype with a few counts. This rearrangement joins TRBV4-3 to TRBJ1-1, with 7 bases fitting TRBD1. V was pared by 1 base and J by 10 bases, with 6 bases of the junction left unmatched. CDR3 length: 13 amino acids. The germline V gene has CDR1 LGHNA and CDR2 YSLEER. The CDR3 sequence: CASSQGQGIGAFF. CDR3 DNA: TGCGCCAGCAGCCAAGGACAGGGTATAGGAGCTTTCTTT.

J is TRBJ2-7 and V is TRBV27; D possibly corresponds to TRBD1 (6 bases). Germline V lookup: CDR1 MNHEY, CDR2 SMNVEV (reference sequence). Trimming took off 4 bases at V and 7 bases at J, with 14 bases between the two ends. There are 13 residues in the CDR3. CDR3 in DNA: TGTGCCAGCAGTTCCTTATCGAGGGGGGAGCAGTACTTC. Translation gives CASSSLSRGEQYF.

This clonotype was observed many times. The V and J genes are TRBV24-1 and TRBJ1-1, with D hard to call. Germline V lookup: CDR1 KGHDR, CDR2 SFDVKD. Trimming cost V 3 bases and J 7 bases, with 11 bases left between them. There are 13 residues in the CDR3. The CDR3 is CATSDPGRHEAFF. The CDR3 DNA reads TGTGCCACCAGTGATCCCGGGAGACATGAAGCTTTCTTT.